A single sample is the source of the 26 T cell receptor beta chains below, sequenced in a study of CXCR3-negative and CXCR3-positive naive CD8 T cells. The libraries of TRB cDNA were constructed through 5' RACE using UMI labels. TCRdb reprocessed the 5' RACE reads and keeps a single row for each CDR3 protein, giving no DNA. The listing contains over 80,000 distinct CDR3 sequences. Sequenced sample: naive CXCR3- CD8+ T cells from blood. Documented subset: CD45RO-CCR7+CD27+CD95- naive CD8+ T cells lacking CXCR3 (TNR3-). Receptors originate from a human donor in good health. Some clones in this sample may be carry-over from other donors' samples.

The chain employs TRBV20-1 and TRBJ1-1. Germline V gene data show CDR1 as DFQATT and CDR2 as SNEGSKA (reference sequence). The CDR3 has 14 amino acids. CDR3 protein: CSASSYGGDTEAFF.

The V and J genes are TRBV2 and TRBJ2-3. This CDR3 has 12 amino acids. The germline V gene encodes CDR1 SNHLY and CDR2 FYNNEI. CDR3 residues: CASSDLGGTQYF.

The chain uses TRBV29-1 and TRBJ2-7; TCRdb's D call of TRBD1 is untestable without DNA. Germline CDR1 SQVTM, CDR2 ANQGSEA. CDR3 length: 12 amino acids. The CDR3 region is CSVGTGGFEQYF.

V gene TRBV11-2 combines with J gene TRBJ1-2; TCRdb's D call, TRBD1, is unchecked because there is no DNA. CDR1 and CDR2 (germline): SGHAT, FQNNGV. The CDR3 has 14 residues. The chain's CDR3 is CASSSGTEYYGYTF. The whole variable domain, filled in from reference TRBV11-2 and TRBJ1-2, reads EAGVAQSPRYKIIEKRQSVAFWCNPISGHATLYWYQQILGQGPKLLIQFQNNGVVDDSQLPKDRFSAERLKGVDSTLKIQPAKLEDSAVYLCASSSGTEYYGYTFGSGTRLTVV.

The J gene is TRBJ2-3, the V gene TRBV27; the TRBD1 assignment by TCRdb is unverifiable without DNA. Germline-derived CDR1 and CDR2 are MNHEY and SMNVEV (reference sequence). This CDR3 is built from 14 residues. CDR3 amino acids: CASSSRQGTDTQYF.

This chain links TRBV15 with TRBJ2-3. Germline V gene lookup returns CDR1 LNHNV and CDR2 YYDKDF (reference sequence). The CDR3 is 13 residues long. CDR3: CATSPLTRKTQYF.

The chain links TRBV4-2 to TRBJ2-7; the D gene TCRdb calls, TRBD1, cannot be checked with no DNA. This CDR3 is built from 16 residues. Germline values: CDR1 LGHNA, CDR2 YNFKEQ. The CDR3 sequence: CASSQDTGPTAYEQYF.

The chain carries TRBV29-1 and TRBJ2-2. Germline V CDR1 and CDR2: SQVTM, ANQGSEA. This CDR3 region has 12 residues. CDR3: CSGVQDTGELFF.

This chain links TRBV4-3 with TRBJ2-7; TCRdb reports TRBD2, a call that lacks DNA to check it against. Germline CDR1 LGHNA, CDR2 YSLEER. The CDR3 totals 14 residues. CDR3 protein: CASSQEVGAYEQYF.

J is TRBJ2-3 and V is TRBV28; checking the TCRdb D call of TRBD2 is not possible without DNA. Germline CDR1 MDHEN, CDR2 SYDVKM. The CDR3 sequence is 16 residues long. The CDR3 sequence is CASSTPVSGGTDTQYF.

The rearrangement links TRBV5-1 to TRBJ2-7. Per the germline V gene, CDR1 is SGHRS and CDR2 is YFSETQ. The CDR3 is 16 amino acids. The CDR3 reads CASSLPLDGSSYEQYF.

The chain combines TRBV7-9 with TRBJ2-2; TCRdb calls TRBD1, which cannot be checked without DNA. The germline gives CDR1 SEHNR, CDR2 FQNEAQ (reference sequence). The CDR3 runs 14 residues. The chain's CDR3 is CASRTQGNTGELFF.

The CDR3 reads CASSGVEGKETQYF. This chain uses TRBV2 with TRBJ2-5; lacking DNA, the TRBD2 call made by TCRdb goes unchecked. CDR3 size: 14 residues. In germline, CDR1 is SNHLY, CDR2 FYNNEI.

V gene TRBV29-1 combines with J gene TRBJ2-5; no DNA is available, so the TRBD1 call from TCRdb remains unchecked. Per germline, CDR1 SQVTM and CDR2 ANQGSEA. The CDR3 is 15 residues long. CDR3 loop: CSGDLGDNPQETQYF.

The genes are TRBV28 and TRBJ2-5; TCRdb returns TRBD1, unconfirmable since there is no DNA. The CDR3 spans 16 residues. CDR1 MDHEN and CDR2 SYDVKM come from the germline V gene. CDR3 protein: CASSSPRTGQLETQYF. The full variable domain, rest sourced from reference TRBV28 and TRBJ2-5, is DVKVTQSSRYLVKRTGEKVFLECVQDMDHENMFWYRQDPGLGLRLIYFSYDVKMKEKGDIPEGYSVSREKKERFSLILESASTNQTSMYLCASSSPRTGQLETQYFGPGTRLLVL.

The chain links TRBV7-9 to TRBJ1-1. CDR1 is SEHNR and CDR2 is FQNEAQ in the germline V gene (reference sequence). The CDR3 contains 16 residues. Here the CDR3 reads CASSPPRRQLNTEAFF.

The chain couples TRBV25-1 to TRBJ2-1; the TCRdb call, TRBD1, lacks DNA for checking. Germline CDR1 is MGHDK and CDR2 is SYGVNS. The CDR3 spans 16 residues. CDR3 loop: CASSGDGTGTLSEQFF. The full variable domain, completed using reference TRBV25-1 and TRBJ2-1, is EADIYQTPRYLVIGTGKKITLECSQTMGHDKMYWYQQDPGMELHLIHYSYGVNSTEKGDLSSESTVSRIRTEHFPLTLESARPSHTSQYLCASSGDGTGTLSEQFFGPGTRLTVL.

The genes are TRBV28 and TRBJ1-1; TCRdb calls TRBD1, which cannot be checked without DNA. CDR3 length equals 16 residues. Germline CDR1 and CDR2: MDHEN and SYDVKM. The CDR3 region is CASSLTETTGDTEAFF.

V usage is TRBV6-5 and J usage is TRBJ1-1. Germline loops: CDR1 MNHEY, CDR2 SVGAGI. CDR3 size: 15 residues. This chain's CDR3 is CASSSIEGGRTEAFF.

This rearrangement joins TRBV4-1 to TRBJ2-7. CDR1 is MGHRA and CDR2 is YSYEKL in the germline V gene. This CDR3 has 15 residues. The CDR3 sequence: CASSQDPGRTYEQYF.

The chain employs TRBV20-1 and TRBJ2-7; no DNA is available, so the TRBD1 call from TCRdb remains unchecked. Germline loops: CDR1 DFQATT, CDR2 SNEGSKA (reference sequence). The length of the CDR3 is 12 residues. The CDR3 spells CSAGTELYEQYF.

CDR3 sequence reads: CSVRADYGYTF. The V call is TRBV29-1, the J call TRBJ1-2. Looked up from germline, CDR1 is SQVTM and CDR2 is ANQGSEA. The CDR3 contains 11 residues.

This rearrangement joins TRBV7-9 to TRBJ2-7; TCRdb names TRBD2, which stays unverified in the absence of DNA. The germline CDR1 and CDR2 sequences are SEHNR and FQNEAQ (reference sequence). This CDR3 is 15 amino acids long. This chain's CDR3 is CASKGSGSMGLEQYF.

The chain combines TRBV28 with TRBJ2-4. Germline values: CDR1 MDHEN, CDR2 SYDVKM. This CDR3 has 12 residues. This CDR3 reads CASSSPDGTFSF.

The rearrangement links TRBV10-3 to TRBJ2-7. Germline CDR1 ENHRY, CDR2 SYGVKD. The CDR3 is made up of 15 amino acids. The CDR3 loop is CATQPLLQPTDEQYF.

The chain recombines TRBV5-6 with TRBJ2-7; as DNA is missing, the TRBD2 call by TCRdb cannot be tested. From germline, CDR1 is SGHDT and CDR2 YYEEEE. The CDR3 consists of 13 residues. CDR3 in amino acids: CASSPALEGEQYF. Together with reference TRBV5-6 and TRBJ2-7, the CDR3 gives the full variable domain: DAGVTQSPTHLIKTRGQQVTLRCSPKSGHDTVSWYQQALGQGPQFIFQYYEEEERQRGNFPDRFSGHQFPNYSSELNVNALLLGDSALYLCASSPALEGEQYFGPGTRLTVT.